The entry below gives a single TCR beta chain sequence along with its context. Its antigen is not identified. Donors in the study were healthy people who gave bone marrow. The trim removed 5 bases at V and 6 bases at J, leaving 5 bases unmatched. Germline CDR1 MNHNY, CDR2 SVGAGI (reference sequence). The CDR3 consists of 14 residues. The sample comes from a study of cytomegalovirus exposure and HLA in healthy donors. Overall study results and limits: Researchers catalogued some 160 TCR beta chains as cytomegalovirus-associated. When analyzed later, the rates of TCR association showed variation by HLA locus, with DRB1 the most and HLA-C the fewest.

PCR used 60 Vbeta primers and 13 Jbeta primers. Generated by immunoSEQ multiplex PCR, the TCRdb table keeps only in-frame clones and is missing some. Its listing shows approximately 79,000 clones. The clonotype was recovered from a middle-aged man in good health and CMV-seronegative. Material for sequencing was PBMCs. The J gene is TRBJ2-2, the V gene TRBV6-6, with TRBD2 matching over 8 bases. The CDR3 DNA sequence: TGTGCCAGCAGTCAGGTAGCGGGGCCCGGGGAGCTGTTTTTT. It specifies CASSQVAGPGELFF.